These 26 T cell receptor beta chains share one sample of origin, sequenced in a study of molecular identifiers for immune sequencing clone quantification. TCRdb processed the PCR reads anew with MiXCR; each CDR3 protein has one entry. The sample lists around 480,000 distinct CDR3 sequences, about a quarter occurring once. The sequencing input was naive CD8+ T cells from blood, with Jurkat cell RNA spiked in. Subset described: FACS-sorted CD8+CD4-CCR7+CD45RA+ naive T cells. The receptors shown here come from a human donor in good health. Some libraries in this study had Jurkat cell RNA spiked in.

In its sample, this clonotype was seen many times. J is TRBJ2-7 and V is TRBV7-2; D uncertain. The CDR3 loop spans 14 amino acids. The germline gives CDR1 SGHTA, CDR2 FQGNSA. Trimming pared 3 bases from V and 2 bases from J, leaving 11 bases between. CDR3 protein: CASSFRTTPYEQYF. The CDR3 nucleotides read TGTGCCAGCAGCTTTAGGACGACGCCCTACGAGCAGTACTTC.

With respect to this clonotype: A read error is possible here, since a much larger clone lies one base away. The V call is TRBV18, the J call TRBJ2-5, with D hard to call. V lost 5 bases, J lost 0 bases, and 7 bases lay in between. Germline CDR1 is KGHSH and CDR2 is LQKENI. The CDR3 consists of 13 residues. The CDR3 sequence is CASSASYQETQYF. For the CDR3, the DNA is TGTGCCAGCTCAGCGTCCTACCAAGAGACCCAGTACTTC.

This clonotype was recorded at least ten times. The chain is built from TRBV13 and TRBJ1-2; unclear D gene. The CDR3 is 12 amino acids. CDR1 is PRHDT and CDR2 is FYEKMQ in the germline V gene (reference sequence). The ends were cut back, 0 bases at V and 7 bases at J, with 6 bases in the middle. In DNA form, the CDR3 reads TGTGCCAGCAGCTTAGGTTATGCTGGCTACACCTTC. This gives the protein CASSLGYAGYTF.

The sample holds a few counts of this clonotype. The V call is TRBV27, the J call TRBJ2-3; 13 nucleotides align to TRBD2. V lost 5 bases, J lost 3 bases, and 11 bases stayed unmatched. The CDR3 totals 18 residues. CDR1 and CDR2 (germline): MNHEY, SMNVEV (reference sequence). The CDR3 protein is CASSPRGLAGTITDTQYF. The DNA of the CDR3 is TGTGCCAGCAGTCCGCGGGGACTAGCGGGGACAATAACAGATACGCAGTATTTT.

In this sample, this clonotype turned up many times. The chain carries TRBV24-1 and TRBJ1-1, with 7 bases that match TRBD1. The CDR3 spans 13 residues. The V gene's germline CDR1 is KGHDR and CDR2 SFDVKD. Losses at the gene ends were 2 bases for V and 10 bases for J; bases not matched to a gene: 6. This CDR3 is CATSDSTGSGAFF. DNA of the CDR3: TGTGCCACCAGTGATTCGACAGGGTCCGGAGCTTTCTTT.

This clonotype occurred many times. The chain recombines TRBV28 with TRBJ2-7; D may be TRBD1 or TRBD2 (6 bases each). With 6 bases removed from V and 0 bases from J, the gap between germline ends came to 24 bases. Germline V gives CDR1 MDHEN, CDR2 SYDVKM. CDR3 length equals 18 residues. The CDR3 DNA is TGTGCCAGCAGCACCACATTACCGACAGGACTAATCTCCTACGAGCAGTACTTC. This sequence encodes CASSTTLPTGLISYEQYF.

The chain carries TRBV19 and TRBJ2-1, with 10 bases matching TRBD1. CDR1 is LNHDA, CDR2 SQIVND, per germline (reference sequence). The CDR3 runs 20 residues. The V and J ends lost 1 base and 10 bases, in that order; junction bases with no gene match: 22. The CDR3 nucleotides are TGTGCCAGTAGTATAGGTAAAGGGACAGGGGTGTTAGGTAATCTCTTAGAGCAGTTCTTC. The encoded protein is CASSIGKGTGVLGNLLEQFF.

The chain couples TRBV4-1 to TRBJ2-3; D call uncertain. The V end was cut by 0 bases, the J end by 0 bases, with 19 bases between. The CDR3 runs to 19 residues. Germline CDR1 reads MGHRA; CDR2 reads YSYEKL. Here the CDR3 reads CASSQDQTGPYTSTDTQYF. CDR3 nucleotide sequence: TGCGCCAGCAGCCAAGATCAGACCGGGCCGTACACTAGCACAGATACGCAGTATTTT.

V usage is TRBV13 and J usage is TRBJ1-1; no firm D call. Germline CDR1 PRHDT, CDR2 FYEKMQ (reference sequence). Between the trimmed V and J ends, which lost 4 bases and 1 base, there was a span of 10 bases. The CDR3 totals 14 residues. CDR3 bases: TGTGCCAGCAGCTGGACGGACGCGAACACTGAAGCTTTCTTT. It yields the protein CASSWTDANTEAFF.

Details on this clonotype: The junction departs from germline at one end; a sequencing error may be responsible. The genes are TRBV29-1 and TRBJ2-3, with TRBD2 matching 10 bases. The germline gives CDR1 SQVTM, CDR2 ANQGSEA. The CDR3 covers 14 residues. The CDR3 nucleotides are TGCAGCGCTGAGCGGGAGGGCCTCACAGATATGCAGTATTTT. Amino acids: CSAEREGLTDMQYF.

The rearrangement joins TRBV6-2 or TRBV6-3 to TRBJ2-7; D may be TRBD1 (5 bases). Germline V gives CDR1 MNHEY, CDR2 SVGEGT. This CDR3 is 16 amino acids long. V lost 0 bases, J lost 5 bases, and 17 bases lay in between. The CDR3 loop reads CASSYSTTGLENEQYF. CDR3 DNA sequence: TGTGCCAGCAGTTACTCGACCACAGGTTTGGAAAACGAGCAGTACTTC.

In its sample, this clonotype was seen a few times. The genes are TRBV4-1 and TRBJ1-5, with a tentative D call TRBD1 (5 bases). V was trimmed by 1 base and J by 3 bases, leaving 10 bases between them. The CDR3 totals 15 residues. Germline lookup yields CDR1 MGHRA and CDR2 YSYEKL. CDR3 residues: CASSQGGLNNQPQHF. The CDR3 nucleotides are TGCGCCAGCAGCCAAGGGGGACTCAACAATCAGCCCCAGCATTTT.

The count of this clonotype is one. CDR3 sequence reads: CASSQTPRAKDTQYF. Here the CDR3 DNA reads TGCGCCAGCAGCCAAACCCCCCGGGCAAAAGATACGCAGTATTTT. This sequence joins TRBV4-3 and TRBJ2-3; no clear D. Per the germline V gene, CDR1 is LGHNA and CDR2 is YSLEER. The CDR3 has 15 residues. V lost 2 bases, J lost 5 bases, and 14 bases lay in between.

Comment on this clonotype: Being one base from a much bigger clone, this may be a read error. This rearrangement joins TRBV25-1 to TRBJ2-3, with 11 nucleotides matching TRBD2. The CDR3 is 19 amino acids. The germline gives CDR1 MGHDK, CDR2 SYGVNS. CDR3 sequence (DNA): TGTGCCATCAGTGAGGCCCAGTCACTAGCGGGAGCATTCACAGATACGCAGTATTTT. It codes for CAISEAQSLAGAFTDTQYF.

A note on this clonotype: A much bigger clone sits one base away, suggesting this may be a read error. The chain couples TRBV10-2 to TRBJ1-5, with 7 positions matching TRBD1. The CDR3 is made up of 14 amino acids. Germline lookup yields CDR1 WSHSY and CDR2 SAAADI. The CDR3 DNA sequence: TGCGTCAGCAGTTGGGACAGCGGCAATCAGCCCCAGCATTTT. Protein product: CVSSWDSGNQPQHF.

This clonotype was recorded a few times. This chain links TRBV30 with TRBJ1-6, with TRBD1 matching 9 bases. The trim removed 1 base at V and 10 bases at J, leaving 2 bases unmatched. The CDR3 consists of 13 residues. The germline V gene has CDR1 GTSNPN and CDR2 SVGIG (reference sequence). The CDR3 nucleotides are TGTGCCTGGAGTGGGACAGGGGTATCACCCCTCCACTTT. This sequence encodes CAWSGTGVSPLHF.

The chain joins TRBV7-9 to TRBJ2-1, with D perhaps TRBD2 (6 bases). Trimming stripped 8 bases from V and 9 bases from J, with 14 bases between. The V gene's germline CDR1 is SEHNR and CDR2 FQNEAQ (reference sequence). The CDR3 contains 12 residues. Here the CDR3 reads CASDAGGPEQFF. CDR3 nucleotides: TGTGCCAGCGACGCCGGGGGTCCTGAGCAGTTCTTC.

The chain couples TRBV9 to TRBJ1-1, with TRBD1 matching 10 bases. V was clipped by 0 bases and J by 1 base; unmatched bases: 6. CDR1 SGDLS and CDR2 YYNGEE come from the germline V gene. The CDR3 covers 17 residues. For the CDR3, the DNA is TGTGCCAGCAGCGTAGAGGGACAGGGGTGGAAGAACACTGAAGCTTTCTTT. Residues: CASSVEGQGWKNTEAFF.

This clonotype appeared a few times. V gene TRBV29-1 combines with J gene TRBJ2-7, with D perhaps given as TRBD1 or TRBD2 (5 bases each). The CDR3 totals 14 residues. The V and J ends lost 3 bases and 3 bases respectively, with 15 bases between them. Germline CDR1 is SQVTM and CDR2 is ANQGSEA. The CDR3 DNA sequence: TGCAGCGTTGATTTGGGGACGTCCGACTACGAGCAGTACTTC. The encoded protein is CSVDLGTSDYEQYF.

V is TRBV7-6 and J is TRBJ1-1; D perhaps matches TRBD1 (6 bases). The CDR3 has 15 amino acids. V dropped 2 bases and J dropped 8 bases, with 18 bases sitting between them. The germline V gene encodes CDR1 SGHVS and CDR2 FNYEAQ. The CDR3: CASSLSRGAWGEAFF. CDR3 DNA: TGTGCCAGCAGCTTATCTCGGGGGGCCTGGGGCGAAGCTTTCTTT.

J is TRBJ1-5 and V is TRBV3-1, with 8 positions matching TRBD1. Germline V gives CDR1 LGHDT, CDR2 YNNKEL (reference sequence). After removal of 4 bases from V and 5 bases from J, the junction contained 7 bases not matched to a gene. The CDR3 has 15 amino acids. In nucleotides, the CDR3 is TGTGCCAGCAGCCCCGAGGGACAGGCGGATCAGCCCCAGCATTTT. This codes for CASSPEGQADQPQHF.

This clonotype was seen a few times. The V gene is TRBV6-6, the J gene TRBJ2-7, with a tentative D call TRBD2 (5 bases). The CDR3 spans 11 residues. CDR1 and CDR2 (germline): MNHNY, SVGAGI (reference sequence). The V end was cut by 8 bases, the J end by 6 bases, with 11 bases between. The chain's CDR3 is CASRSEGEQYF. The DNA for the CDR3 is TGTGCCAGCCGGAGTGAGGGCGAGCAGTACTTC.

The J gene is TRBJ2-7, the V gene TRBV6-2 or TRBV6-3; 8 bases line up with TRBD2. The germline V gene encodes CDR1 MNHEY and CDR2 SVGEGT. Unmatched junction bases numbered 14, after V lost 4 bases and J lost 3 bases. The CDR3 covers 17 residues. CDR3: CASSSGTRRSRGYEQYF. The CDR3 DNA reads TGTGCCAGCAGTTCCGGGACTAGGAGGAGTAGGGGCTACGAGCAGTACTTC.

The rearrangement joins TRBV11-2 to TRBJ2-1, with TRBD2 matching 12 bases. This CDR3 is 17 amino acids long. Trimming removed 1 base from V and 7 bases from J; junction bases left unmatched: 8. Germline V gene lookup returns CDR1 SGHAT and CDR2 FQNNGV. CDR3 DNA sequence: TGTGCCAGCAGCTTAGGACTAGCGGGGGTTGGAGGTAATGAGCAGTTCTTC. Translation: CASSLGLAGVGGNEQFF.

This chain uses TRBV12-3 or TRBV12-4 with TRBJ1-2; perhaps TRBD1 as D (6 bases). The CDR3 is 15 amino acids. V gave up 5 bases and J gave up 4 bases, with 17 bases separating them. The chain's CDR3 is CASSGHRVQVYGYTF. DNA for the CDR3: TGTGCCAGCAGTGGACACAGGGTTCAGGTCTATGGCTACACCTTC.

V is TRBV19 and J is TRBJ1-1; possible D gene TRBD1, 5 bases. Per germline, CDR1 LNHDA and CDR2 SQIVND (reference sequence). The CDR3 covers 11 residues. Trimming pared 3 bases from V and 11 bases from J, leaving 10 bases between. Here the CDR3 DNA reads TGTGCCAGTAGTATCAGGGACGACGCTTTCTTT. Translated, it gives CASSIRDDAFF.